The 10 T cell receptor beta chains below were found in one sample sequenced in a study of human T cells and chemical hapten exposure. Time point meaning: patch test 2, 6 weeks after DPC sensitization. Treatment: therapeutic diphenylcyclopropenone sensitization with weekly scalp DPC. In TCRdb, the RACE reads were re-called with MiXCR into one record per CDR3 protein. The sample records about 140,000 distinct CDR3 sequences, over 9.5% being singletons. Material: whole blood, obtained in connection with sensitization to the hapten diphenylcyclopropenone (DPC). The receptors derive from a woman in her forties or fifties with alopecia areata. Some clones in this sample may be carry-over from other donors' samples.

J is TRBJ2-3 and V is TRBV20-1; no firm D call. Germline values: CDR1 DFQATT, CDR2 SNEGSKA (reference sequence). The CDR3 runs to 11 residues. Trimming removed 3 bases from V and 7 bases from J, with 8 bases in between. This CDR3 reads CSASLTNTQYF. The CDR3 region has the DNA TGCAGTGCTAGCCTGACGAATACGCAGTATTTT.

This clonotype was seen a handful of times. This sequence joins TRBV9 and TRBJ2-1; D is perhaps TRBD2 (6 bases). Trimming stripped 0 bases from V and 9 bases from J, with 22 bases between. The CDR3 consists of 17 residues. Germline V gene data show CDR1 as SGDLS and CDR2 as YYNGEE. The CDR3 spells CASSVDLRTGVRGEQFF. For the CDR3, the DNA is TGTGCCAGCAGCGTAGATCTCAGGACGGGAGTTCGAGGTGAGCAGTTCTTC.

The chain uses TRBV12-3 or TRBV12-4 and TRBJ1-5, with D perhaps matching TRBD1 (6 bases). Between the trimmed V and J ends, which lost 5 bases and 11 bases, there was a span of 16 bases. The CDR3 runs to 13 residues. CDR3 DNA sequence: TGTGCCAGCAGTCCAGCACGGGACACGGCCCAGCATTTT. It yields the protein CASSPARDTAQHF.

The rearrangement joins TRBV19 to TRBJ2-2, with D uncertain. Trimming shortened V by 3 bases and J by 4 bases, and 9 bases separated the two germline ends. Germline V gives CDR1 LNHDA, CDR2 SQIVND (reference sequence). The length of the CDR3 is 14 residues. CDR3 in amino acids: CASSIRVGTGELFF. The CDR3 nucleotides are TGTGCCAGTAGTATTAGGGTGGGCACCGGGGAGCTGTTTTTT.

The J gene is TRBJ2-7, the V gene TRBV6-2 or TRBV6-3, with D possibly being TRBD2 (6 bases). CDR1 MNHEY and CDR2 SVGEGT come from the germline V gene. The germline V and J ends were trimmed by 5 bases and 0 bases, with 14 bases remaining between them. The CDR3 spans 15 residues. This chain's CDR3 is CASSTIAVSSYEQYF. The CDR3 DNA reads as TGTGCCAGCAGTACGATAGCGGTAAGCTCCTACGAGCAGTACTTC.

This clonotype turned up a few times. In DNA form, the CDR3 reads TGTGCCAGCAGCCATCTTTCCGACAGCCTGGGGGACAATGAGCAGTTCTTC. This encodes CASSHLSDSLGDNEQFF. This chain connects TRBV14 to TRBJ2-1; D may be TRBD1 or TRBD2 (5 bases each). The germline CDR1 and CDR2 sequences are SGHDN and FVKESK. The V end was cut by 3 bases, the J end by 5 bases, with 20 bases between. The CDR3 spans 17 residues.

This clonotype was detected only a few times. V gene TRBV11-2 combines with J gene TRBJ2-2, with 8 positions matching TRBD1. J was trimmed by 4 bases and V by 5 bases; bases with no gene match: 6. This CDR3 spans 15 amino acids. CDR1 SGHAT and CDR2 FQNNGV come from the germline V gene. For the CDR3, the DNA is TGTGCCAGCAGCGAGGACAGGGTCGGCACCGGGGAGCTGTTTTTT. Its translation: CASSEDRVGTGELFF.

In its sample, this clonotype was seen many times. V and J are TRBV6-6 and TRBJ1-1; D is uncertain. V gave up 10 bases and J gave up 5 bases, with 8 bases separating them. Germline V CDR1 and CDR2: MNHNY, SVGAGI (reference sequence). The CDR3 contains 10 residues. CDR3 protein: CATYTTEAFF. CDR3 in DNA: TGTGCCACGTACACAACTGAAGCTTTCTTT.

This clonotype has at least ten counts. The chain has TRBV29-1 and TRBJ1-2, with D unresolved. This CDR3 contains 15 residues. Trimming shortened V by 1 base and J by 4 bases, and 16 bases separated the two germline ends. The germline V gene has CDR1 SQVTM and CDR2 ANQGSEA. This CDR3 reads CSVEALELLTYGYTF. The CDR3 DNA is TGCAGCGTTGAAGCCCTAGAGCTCTTAACCTATGGCTACACCTTC.

This clonotype was found many times. The chain combines TRBV6-6 with TRBJ2-7; 10 nucleotides agree with TRBD2. This CDR3 spans 15 amino acids. With V trimmed by 6 bases and J by 0 bases, 5 bases remained unmatched. CDR1 is MNHNY, CDR2 SVGAGI, per germline (reference sequence). DNA of the CDR3: TGTGCCAGCAGCCTAACTAGCGGGGACTCCTACGAGCAGTACTTC. Amino acids: CASSLTSGDSYEQYF.